The T cell receptor beta chain described here comes from a study of human T cells and chemical hapten exposure. There are many counts of this clonotype. Its antigen is not known. TCRdb recomputed calls from the RACE reads with MiXCR, one row per CDR3 protein. The sample includes fewer than 100,000 distinct CDR3 sequences, about a tenth seen only once; the top ten take roughly 1%. Indicated time point: patch test 3, about 24 weeks after DPC sensitization. This sample's treatment: therapeutic diphenylcyclopropenone sensitization with weekly scalp DPC. Only after blood had been drawn was each patch test applied. CDR3 length: 14 amino acids. The germline gives CDR1 MNHNY, CDR2 SVGAGI (reference sequence). The ends lost 4 bases at V and 5 bases at J; junction bases unmatched: 5. Study-wide results and limits: Versus controls, significantly more large CDR3 similarity clusters arose from expanded TCRs.

The rearrangement joins TRBV6-6 to TRBJ1-1, with 9 bases matching TRBD1. This TCR came from a woman in her 30s with alopecia areata. Some clones in this sample may be carry-over from other donors' samples. The sample here was whole blood, taken in connection with sensitization to the hapten diphenylcyclopropenone (DPC). This CDR3 is CASSSDRGETEAFF. The DNA of the CDR3 is TGTGCCAGCAGTTCGGACAGGGGAGAGACTGAAGCTTTCTTT.